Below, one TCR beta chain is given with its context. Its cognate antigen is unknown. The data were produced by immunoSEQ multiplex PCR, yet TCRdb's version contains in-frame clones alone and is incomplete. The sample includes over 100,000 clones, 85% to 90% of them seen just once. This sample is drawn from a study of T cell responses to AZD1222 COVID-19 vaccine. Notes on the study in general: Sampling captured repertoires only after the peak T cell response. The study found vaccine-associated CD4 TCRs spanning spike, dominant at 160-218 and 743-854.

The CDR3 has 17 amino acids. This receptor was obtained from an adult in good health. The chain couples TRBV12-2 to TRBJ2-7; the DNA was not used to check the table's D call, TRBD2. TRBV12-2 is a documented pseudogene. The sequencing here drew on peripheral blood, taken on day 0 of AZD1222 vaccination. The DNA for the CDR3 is TGTGCAAGTCGCTTAGTGCCGGGACTAGCTTGCTCCTACGAGCAGTACTTC. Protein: CASRLVPGLACSYEQYF.